The present entry profiles one T cell receptor beta chain with its context. What it binds is not known. Primed by a sample-barcoded 5' primer and a J-beta primer mix, a second PCR proceeded for 7 to 11 cycles. Each CDR3 protein gets one entry after TCRdb re-called the 5' RACE reads with MiXCR. This sample carries approximately 960,000 distinct CDR3 sequences, almost 30% of them seen once, and the ten largest clones take more than 8.5%. The CDR3 runs to 15 residues. V lost 1 base and J lost 6; bases outside the gene matches: 7. Germline loops: CDR1 DFQATT, CDR2 SNEGSKA (reference sequence). The entry originates in a study of blood T cells in healthy people across ages. Study-wide results and caveats: Getting older went along with TCR beta diversity per million T cells dropping roughly linearly.

A further study also used this sample, focusing on T cells of mothers and their children.

This rearrangement joins TRBV20-1 to TRBJ2-1, with 9 bases identical to TRBD2. Sequenced: blood. This receptor was identified in a woman aged 40 to 50 in good health. The CDR3 spells CSARAPAGGSNEQFF. As DNA, the CDR3 is TGCAGTGCTAGAGCGCCAGCGGGGGGATCCAATGAGCAGTTCTTC.